A selection of T cell receptor beta chains follows, all from one sample in a study of tumor-infiltrating lymphocytes in localized non-small cell lung cancer. Profiled with immunoSEQ multiplex PCR; TCRdb holds only in-frame clones, not every one. The data contain around 17,000 clones, 70% to 80% of them seen just once; the ten biggest clones take up 5.5% to 7%. Specimen: lung tumor tissue. These receptor sequences come from a human donor with non-small cell lung cancer. CDR3s include the opening cysteine and the closing phenylalanine or tryptophan. A D gene is named only where the DNA matches it firmly. Rows may omit the clone size; those that give it use once, few, many or a size class.

size	V	D	J	CDR3	DNA
once	TRBV6-4	TRBD2	TRBJ2-3	CASSDTSGTDTQYF	TGTGCCAGCAGTGACACTAGCGGCACAGATACGCAGTATTTT
once	TRBV28	NA	TRBJ2-2	CASLQGGVGELFF	TGTGCCAGCTTACAAGGAGGCGTCGGGGAGCTGTTTTTT
NA	TRBV19	NA	TRBJ2-2	CASSQELNTGELFF	TGTGCCAGTTCACAGGAGTTGAACACCGGGGAGCTGTTTTTT
NA	TRBV21-1	NA	TRBJ2-7	CASTGYYEQYF	TGTGCCAGCACGGGCTACTACGAGCAGTACTTC
NA	TRBV29-1	NA	TRBJ2-1	CSVRPYQNEQFF	TGCAGCGTACGGCCCTACCAGAATGAGCAGTTCTTC
NA	TRBV19	NA	TRBJ1-4	CASSIVGEAEKLFF	TGTGCCAGTAGTATAGTTGGGGAGGCTGAAAAACTGTTTTTT
NA	TRBV28	NA	TRBJ2-7	CASRLPGRNYEQYF	TGTGCCAGCAGGCTACCGGGACGAAACTACGAGCAGTACTTC
NA	TRBV6-1	TRBD2	TRBJ2-7	CASSEGAGGYEQYF	TGTGCCAGCAGTGAAGGAGCGGGGGGCTACGAGCAGTACTTC
NA	TRBV4-3	NA	TRBJ2-1	CASSRAGYNEQFF	TGCGCCAGCAGCCGGGCAGGATACAATGAGCAGTTCTTC
NA	TRBV11-2	NA	TRBJ2-7	CASSPPATEQYF	TGTGCCAGCAGTCCGCCGGCTACCGAGCAGTACTTC
NA	TRBV29-1	NA	TRBJ2-6	CSVVDPLGGASSGANVLTF	TGCAGCGTTGTAGACCCGTTGGGTGGTGCCTCATCTGGGGCCAACGTCCTGACTTTC
few	TRBV19	NA	TRBJ2-4	CASVFGNIQYF	TGTGCCAGTGTGTTCGGAAACATTCAGTACTTC
NA	TRBV5-1	NA	TRBJ1-4	CASSPNQGFNEKLFF	TGCGCCAGCAGCCCTAACCAGGGCTTCAATGAAAAACTGTTTTTT
once	TRBV27	NA	TRBJ2-2	CASSSPPGELFF	TGTGCCAGCAGCTCCCCACCTGGGGAGCTGTTTTTT
few	TRBV25-1	NA	TRBJ2-7	CASSARAGEQYF	TGTGCCAGCAGTGCCAGGGCGGGGGAGCAGTACTTC
few	TRBV30	TRBD2	TRBJ2-1	CAWSVQGLAGGWNEQFF	TGTGCCTGGAGTGTACAGGGACTAGCGGGAGGGTGGAATGAGCAGTTCTTC
NA	TRBV7-9	TRBD1	TRBJ2-5	CASSYGQGRETQYF	TGTGCCAGCAGCTACGGACAGGGACGAGAGACCCAGTACTTC
NA	TRBV10-1	NA	TRBJ1-4	CASSERSREKLFF	TGCGCCAGCAGTGAGCGGAGCCGAGAAAAACTGTTTTTT
NA	TRBV7-7	NA	TRBJ2-5	CASSLPQETQYF	TGTGCTAGCAGCTTACCACAAGAGACCCAGTACTTC
few	TRBV14	NA	TRBJ2-7	CASTPSPGVGEQYF	TGTGCCAGCACCCCGAGTCCGGGAGTAGGCGAGCAGTACTTC
once	TRBV29-1	NA	TRBJ1-2	CSAGALDRAGYTF	TGCAGCGCCGGGGCCTTGGACCGTGCAGGCTACACCTTC
NA	TRBV9	TRBD1	TRBJ1-2	CASSAGGQGARGYTF	TGTGCCAGCAGCGCTGGGGGACAGGGGGCGCGTGGCTACACCTTC
once	TRBV27	TRBD1	TRBJ2-4	CASSSRQGLAKNIQYF	TGTGCCAGCAGTTCCCGACAGGGGTTAGCCAAAAACATTCAGTACTTC
NA	TRBV7-9	TRBD1	TRBJ2-3	CASSLAGTGGTDTQYF	TGTGCCAGCAGCTTAGCCGGGACAGGGGGAACAGATACGCAGTATTTT
NA	TRBV2	NA	TRBJ2-7	CASSEEGVYYEQYF	TGTGCCAGCAGTGAGGAAGGGGTCTACTACGAGCAGTACTTC
few	TRBV9	TRBD1	TRBJ1-1	CASSETGRGGLNTEAFF	TGTGCCAGCAGCGAAACAGGGAGAGGGGGCCTCAACACTGAAGCTTTCTTT
NA	TRBV9	TRBD1	TRBJ1-2	CASSTRPQDRLVYGYTF	TGTGCCAGCAGCACCCGACCCCAGGACAGGTTGGTCTATGGCTACACCTTC
NA	TRBV28	TRBD2	TRBJ2-5	CASSLYSGGQETQYF	TGTGCCAGCAGTTTATATAGCGGGGGACAAGAGACCCAGTACTTC
NA	TRBV10-2	TRBD2	TRBJ2-5	CASHRTSGMSETQYF	TGCGCCAGCCACCGCACTAGCGGGATGTCAGAGACCCAGTACTTC
NA	TRBV30	NA	TRBJ2-6	CAWSPPSGANVLTF	TGTGCCTGGAGTCCGCCCTCTGGGGCCAACGTCCTGACTTTC